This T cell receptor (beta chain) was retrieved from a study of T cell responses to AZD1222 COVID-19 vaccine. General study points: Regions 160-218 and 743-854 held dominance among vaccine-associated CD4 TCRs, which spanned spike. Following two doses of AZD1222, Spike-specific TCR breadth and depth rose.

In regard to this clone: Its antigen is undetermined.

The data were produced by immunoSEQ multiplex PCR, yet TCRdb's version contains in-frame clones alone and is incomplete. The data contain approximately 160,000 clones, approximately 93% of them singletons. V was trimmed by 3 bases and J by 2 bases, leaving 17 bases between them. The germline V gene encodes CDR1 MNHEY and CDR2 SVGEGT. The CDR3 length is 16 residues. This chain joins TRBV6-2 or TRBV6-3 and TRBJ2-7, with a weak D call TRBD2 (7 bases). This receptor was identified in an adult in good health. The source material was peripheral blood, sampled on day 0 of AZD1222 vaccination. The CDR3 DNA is TGTGCCAGCAGTTATCGGGCGGGGGCCCTTACCTACGAGCAGTACTTC. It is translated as CASSYRAGALTYEQYF.